The 28 T cell receptor beta chains below all came from one sample that was sequenced in a study of T cell responses to AZD1222 COVID-19 vaccine. Some clones are missing from TCRdb's copy, which holds only in-frame ones; the method was immunoSEQ multiplex PCR. The data show roughly 140,000 clones, 93% seen once. Sequencing used peripheral blood, obtained after recovery from COVID-19. These receptors were taken from an adult who had recovered from COVID-19.

The chain couples TRBV4-1 to TRBJ1-5, with no clear D. The germline V gene encodes CDR1 MGHRA and CDR2 YSYEKL. The length of the CDR3 is 15 residues. V was shortened by 0 bases and J by 3 bases, with 9 bases between the two germline ends. CDR3 residues: CASSQEARYNQPQHF. As DNA, the CDR3 is TGCGCCAGCAGCCAAGAGGCCCGGTACAATCAGCCCCAGCATTTT.

This chain links TRBV25-1 with TRBJ1-5; maybe TRBD1 (5 bases). Trimming stripped 2 bases from V and 7 bases from J, with 12 bases between. The CDR3 loop spans 14 amino acids. CDR1 is MGHDK, CDR2 SYGVNS, per germline. The CDR3 spells CASSERDRDQPQHF. The CDR3 DNA sequence: TGTGCCAGCAGTGAAAGGGATAGGGACCAGCCCCAGCATTTT. Together with reference TRBV25-1 and TRBJ1-5, the CDR3 gives the full variable domain: EADIYQTPRYLVIGTGKKITLECSQTMGHDKMYWYQQDPGMELHLIHYSYGVNSTEKGDLSSESTVSRIRTEHFPLTLESARPSHTSQYLCASSERDRDQPQHFGDGTRLSIL.

This clone was seen just once. The V and J genes are TRBV19 and TRBJ2-3; D is unresolved. The V end lost 3 bases, the J end lost 6 bases, and 10 bases lay between the germline ends. This CDR3 has 13 residues. Per the germline V gene, CDR1 is LNHDA and CDR2 is SQIVND (reference sequence). The CDR3 DNA sequence: TGTGCCAGTAGTATCCCGACGGCGGATACGCAGTATTTT. Protein product: CASSIPTADTQYF.

The chain joins TRBV20-1 to TRBJ2-5, with TRBD2 matching over 10 bases. This CDR3 spans 14 amino acids. Trimming took 3 bases from V and 3 from J; bases not matched to a gene: 4. Germline loops: CDR1 DFQATT, CDR2 SNEGSKA (reference sequence). CDR3 protein: CSASRLAGEETQYF. The CDR3 nucleotides are TGCAGTGCTAGTCGGCTAGCGGGAGAAGAGACCCAGTACTTC.

This clone is a singleton in its sample. The chain uses TRBV7-8 and TRBJ2-3, with D unresolved. The CDR3 is 15 amino acids. Trimming stripped 6 bases from V and 1 base from J, with 14 bases between. CDR1 is SGHVS and CDR2 is FQNEAQ in the germline V gene. The CDR3 bases are TGTGCCAGCAGTCTTTTCACTTCCGGCACAGATACGCAGTATTTT. Its translation: CASSLFTSGTDTQYF.

The rearrangement joins TRBV7-9 to TRBJ2-7; tentative D call: TRBD2 (6 bases). The V end was cut by 2 bases, the J end by 6 bases, with 8 bases between. The CDR3 contains 12 residues. The germline V gene has CDR1 SEHNR and CDR2 FQNEAQ (reference sequence). The DNA for the CDR3 is TGTGCCAGCAGCTTATTGGAGGGCGAGCAGTACTTC. It specifies CASSLLEGEQYF.

V gene TRBV5-1 combines with J gene TRBJ1-2; TRBD1 matches at 8 bases. The V segment lost 0 bases and the J segment 6 bases; nucleotides outside the gene matches: 4. The CDR3 is made up of 14 amino acids. Germline CDR1 reads SGHRS; CDR2 reads YFSETQ. The CDR3 DNA follows: TGCGCCAGCAGCTTGGACAGGGGGGTCCATGGCTACACCTTC. It yields the protein CASSLDRGVHGYTF.

This sequence joins TRBV28 and TRBJ1-2; no clear D. Germline CDR1 MDHEN, CDR2 SYDVKM. Trimming took off 2 bases at V and 0 bases at J, with 13 bases between the two ends. The CDR3 runs to 16 residues. The CDR3 nucleotides are TGTGCCAGCAGTTTAAATGAGGTAGAACCTAACTATGGCTACACCTTC. This gives the protein CASSLNEVEPNYGYTF.

V usage is TRBV18 and J usage is TRBJ2-2, with 8 nucleotides matching TRBD1. The CDR3 totals 18 residues. Germline V lookup: CDR1 KGHSH, CDR2 LQKENI. V shed 2 bases, J shed 2 bases, and the junction held 10 bases outside the gene matches. CDR3 DNA sequence: TGTGCCAGCTCACCAGCGCCCCAGGGGGCCTTAAACACCGGGGAGCTGTTTTTT. Protein: CASSPAPQGALNTGELFF.

The V and J genes are TRBV3-1 (or the pseudogene TRBV3-2) and TRBJ2-5; D gene unclear. Trimming cost V 4 bases and J 5 bases, with 14 bases left between them. Germline assignment: CDR1 LGHDT and CDR2 YNNKEL (reference sequence). The CDR3 loop spans 14 amino acids. CDR3 sequence: CASSPGAPRETQYF. The DNA for the CDR3 is TGTGCCAGCAGCCCGGGTGCTCCTAGGGAGACCCAGTACTTC.

The chain combines TRBV6-6 with TRBJ2-1; D ambiguous. Trimming took 4 bases from V and 2 from J, leaving 6 bases between them. Germline V gives CDR1 MNHNY, CDR2 SVGAGI (reference sequence). The CDR3 contains 13 residues. For the CDR3, the DNA is TGTGCCAGCAGTTTCCCAACCTACAATGAGCAGTTCTTC. Protein sequence: CASSFPTYNEQFF.

This clone was seen just once. This rearrangement joins TRBV14 to TRBJ2-5; no clear D gene. The CDR3 is 12 amino acids. Germline loops: CDR1 SGHDN, CDR2 FVKESK. Trimming left V 1 base short and J 5 bases short, with 5 bases between. The CDR3 nucleotides are TGTGCCAGCAGCCAAGCCGGGGAGACCCAGTACTTC. Amino acid sequence: CASSQAGETQYF.

This clone was seen only once. This chain connects TRBV25-1 to TRBJ2-4; possibly TRBD2 for D (6 bases). Per germline, CDR1 MGHDK and CDR2 SYGVNS. This CDR3 is 16 amino acids long. V shed 3 bases and J shed 0 bases, with 12 bases lying between them. CDR3 DNA: TGTGCCAGCAGTGAGGGACTTCCTCTAGCCAAAAACATTCAGTACTTC. Amino acids: CASSEGLPLAKNIQYF. Based on the CDR3 plus reference TRBV25-1 and TRBJ2-4, the full variable domain is EADIYQTPRYLVIGTGKKITLECSQTMGHDKMYWYQQDPGMELHLIHYSYGVNSTEKGDLSSESTVSRIRTEHFPLTLESARPSHTSQYLCASSEGLPLAKNIQYFGAGTRLSVL.

This rearrangement joins TRBV7-2 to TRBJ1-2; 7 bases match TRBD1. V gave up 5 bases and J gave up 5 bases; unmatched junction bases: 11. The germline V gene has CDR1 SGHTA and CDR2 FQGNSA. This CDR3 has 15 residues. The CDR3 DNA reads as TGTGCCAGCAGCCCCCAACAGGGGAGTCCTTATGGCTACACCTTC. Residues: CASSPQQGSPYGYTF.

The V call is TRBV30, the J call TRBJ2-7, with a tentative D call TRBD1 (6 bases). CDR1 is GTSNPN and CDR2 is SVGIG in the germline V gene (reference sequence). The CDR3 covers 13 residues. V was pared by 4 bases and J by 2 bases, with 12 bases between. The CDR3 DNA reads as TGTGCCTGGAAGCCAGGGGCTACCTACGAGCAGTACTTC. It encodes CAWKPGATYEQYF. Combining the CDR3 with reference TRBV30 and TRBJ2-7 gives the whole variable domain SQTIHQWPATLVQPVGSPLSLECTVEGTSNPNLYWYRQAAGRGLQLLFYSVGIGQISSEVPQNLSASRPQDRQFILSSKKLLLSDSGFYLCAWKPGATYEQYFGPGTRLTVT.

The rearrangement joins TRBV5-1 to TRBJ2-3, with 12 bases identical to TRBD2. With V trimmed by 4 bases and J by 0 bases, 6 bases remained unmatched. The CDR3 extends over 17 amino acids. Per germline, CDR1 SGHRS and CDR2 YFSETQ. DNA of the CDR3: TGCGCCAGCAGCCCCGGACTAGCGGGGACCAGCACAGATACGCAGTATTTT. Translating gives CASSPGLAGTSTDTQYF.

DNA for the CDR3: TGTGCCAGCAGAGCGACAGGGAGCTCCTATAATTCACCCCTCCACTTT. This sequence encodes CASRATGSSYNSPLHF. The chain carries TRBV28 and TRBJ1-6; 7 bases match TRBD1. This CDR3 contains 16 residues. The J segment lost 0 bases and the V segment lost 6 bases, leaving 5 bases of the junction unmatched. Germline V gives CDR1 MDHEN, CDR2 SYDVKM.

The chain joins TRBV2 to TRBJ1-4, with D unclear. V was cut by 8 bases and J by 3 bases, with 7 bases left in between. The CDR3 is 12 residues long. CDR1 is SNHLY and CDR2 is FYNNEI in the germline V gene. In DNA, the CDR3 is TGTGCCAGCTCGGACCCTAATGAAAAACTGTTTTTT. The encoded protein is CASSDPNEKLFF.

V usage is TRBV5-6 and J usage is TRBJ2-7; 15 positions match TRBD2. The CDR3 is 16 residues long. Unmatched junction bases numbered 5, after V lost 4 bases and J lost 3 bases. The germline CDR1 and CDR2 sequences are SGHDT and YYEEEE. DNA of the CDR3: TGTGCCAGCAGCATCGGACTAGCGGGAGGGGGCTACGAGCAGTACTTC. Protein sequence: CASSIGLAGGGYEQYF.

The V and J genes are TRBV11-2 and TRBJ2-3; either TRBD1 or TRBD2 may supply D (6 bases each). Germline lookup yields CDR1 SGHAT and CDR2 FQNNGV. The V end lost 4 bases, the J end lost 4 bases, and 21 bases lay between the germline ends. The CDR3 is 17 residues long. The CDR3 region has the DNA TGTGCCAGCAGCTCGAAGAGGGGGAGGTCGATCGCAGATACGCAGTATTTT. As protein: CASSSKRGRSIADTQYF.

The chain carries TRBV10-3 and TRBJ2-1; 12 bases agree with TRBD1. Trimming cost V 3 bases and J 6 bases; bases outside gene matches: 9. In germline, CDR1 is ENHRY, CDR2 SYGVKD. There are 17 residues in the CDR3. The CDR3 DNA follows: TGTGCCATCAGTGATCCACCGGGACAGGGGGCCGGCAATGAGCAGTTCTTC. This translates into CAISDPPGQGAGNEQFF.

This chain connects TRBV28 to TRBJ1-5; tentatively, D is TRBD1 (5 bases). V lost 8 bases and J 8 bases, leaving 19 bases between the germline ends. The CDR3 is made up of 14 amino acids. Germline V lookup: CDR1 MDHEN, CDR2 SYDVKM. CDR3 sequence: CASGGFRQSKPQHF. Here the CDR3 DNA reads TGTGCCAGCGGGGGGTTTCGACAGTCCAAGCCCCAGCATTTT.

This clone was observed a single time. The gene calls are TRBV9 and TRBJ2-4; the match to TRBD1 covers 9 bases. CDR1 SGDLS and CDR2 YYNGEE come from the germline V gene. This CDR3 spans 12 amino acids. The ends lost 3 bases at V and 11 bases at J; junction bases unmatched: 3. In nucleotides, the CDR3 is TGTGCCAGCAGCGGAGACAGGGGGTTTCAGTACTTC. This codes for CASSGDRGFQYF.

This clone was picked up one time. The chain uses TRBV15 and TRBJ2-7; 10 nucleotides line up with TRBD2. J lost 3 bases, V lost 0 bases, and 2 bases had no gene match. The CDR3 has 15 amino acids. From germline, CDR1 is LNHNV and CDR2 YYDKDF (reference sequence). The CDR3 here is CATSRELAGYYEQYF. DNA for the CDR3: TGTGCCACCAGCAGAGAACTAGCGGGGTACTACGAGCAGTACTTC. Combining the CDR3 with reference TRBV15 and TRBJ2-7 gives the whole variable domain DAMVIQNPRYQVTQFGKPVTLSCSQTLNHNVMYWYQQKSSQAPKLLFHYYDKDFNNEADTPDNFQSRRPNTSFCFLDIRSPGLGDTAMYLCATSRELAGYYEQYFGPGTRLTVT.

V usage is TRBV28 and J usage is TRBJ2-7; either TRBD1 or TRBD2 may fit D (5 bases each). The V gene lost 5 bases and the J gene lost 3 bases, with 17 bases spanning the gap. CDR1 MDHEN and CDR2 SYDVKM come from the germline V gene. CDR3 size: 15 residues. CDR3 protein: CASSNAGEGVYEQYF. DNA of the CDR3: TGTGCCAGCAGTAACGCCGGGGAAGGGGTCTACGAGCAGTACTTC.

This clone has only one observation. V and J are TRBV20-1 and TRBJ1-1, with D possibly TRBD1 on 6 matching bases. The germline V gene has CDR1 DFQATT and CDR2 SNEGSKA (reference sequence). The CDR3 has 14 residues. Trimming took 3 bases from V and 5 from J, leaving 16 bases between them. CDR3 loop: CSASHRVGSTEAFF. CDR3 DNA sequence: TGCAGTGCTAGTCACAGGGTGGGGAGTACTGAAGCTTTCTTT.

The chain is built from TRBV19 and TRBJ2-6; 9 bases are a match to TRBD1. V dropped 3 bases and J dropped 3; count of bases not matched to a gene: 6. The CDR3 length is 17 residues. Per the germline V gene, CDR1 is LNHDA and CDR2 is SQIVND (reference sequence). For the CDR3, the DNA is TGTGCCAGTAGTATTTCGACAGGGGGGATTGGGGCCAACGTCCTGACTTTC. It codes for CASSISTGGIGANVLTF.

The V gene is TRBV5-1, the J gene TRBJ2-1, with TRBD1 identical over 8 bases. This CDR3 has 16 residues. The germline CDR1 and CDR2 sequences are SGHRS and YFSETQ. The V gene end was trimmed by 0 bases and the J gene end by 5 bases; junction bases not matched to a gene: 7. The CDR3 is CASSLDAGQGHNEQFF. The CDR3 region has the DNA TGCGCCAGCAGCTTGGATGCAGGACAGGGACACAATGAGCAGTTCTTC.